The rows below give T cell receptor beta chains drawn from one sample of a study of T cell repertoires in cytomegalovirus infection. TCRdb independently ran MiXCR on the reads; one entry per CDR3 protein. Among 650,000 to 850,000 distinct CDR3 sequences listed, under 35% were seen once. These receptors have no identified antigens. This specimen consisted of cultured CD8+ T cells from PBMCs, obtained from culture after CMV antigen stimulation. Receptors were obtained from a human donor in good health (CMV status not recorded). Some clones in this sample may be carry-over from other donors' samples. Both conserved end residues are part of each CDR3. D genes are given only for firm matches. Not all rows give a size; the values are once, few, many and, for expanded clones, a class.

TGTGCCAGCAGCGCCTCGGGGCAGGAGCAGTTCTTC,CASSASGQEQFF,NA,TRBV7-6,NA,TRBJ2-1
TGTGCCAGCAGCGTAAGAGGCGGGGGGGCCGACAATGAGCAGTTCTTC,CASSVRGGGADNEQFF,TRBD2,TRBV9,NA,TRBJ2-1
TGTGCCAGCAGCTCGACAGGGGGTGTTAGCTATGGCTACACCTTC,CASSSTGGVSYGYTF,TRBD1,TRBV11-1,few,TRBJ1-2
TGTGCCAGCAGCCGGCTCGGACTGCTGAACACTGAAGCTTTCTTT,CASSRLGLLNTEAFF,NA,TRBV7-2,many,TRBJ1-1
TGCGCCAGCAGCTTGGGGGGGCAGAATGAGCAGTTCTTC,CASSLGGQNEQFF,NA,TRBV5-1,few,TRBJ2-1
TGCAGTGCTAGAGCCCGTAATCTTTCAGGGGCGAAAGGTGAAGCTTTCTTT,CSARARNLSGAKGEAFF,NA,TRBV20-1,few,TRBJ1-1
TGTGCCAGCAGCAAACGACCGTCCGAGACAGGGAACAATGAGCAGTTCTTC,CASSKRPSETGNNEQFF,TRBD1,TRBV11-3,NA,TRBJ2-1
TGTGCCAGCAGCCCCGCTACCAATGAGCAGTTCTTC,CASSPATNEQFF,NA,TRBV5-4,few,TRBJ2-1
TGCAGTGCTAGAGGAATTGACAGCCCCAATGAAAAACTGTTTTTT,CSARGIDSPNEKLFF,NA,TRBV20-1,few,TRBJ1-4
TGTGCCAGCAGCTTAACTGGCACTTACCACAATGAGCAGTTCTTC,CASSLTGTYHNEQFF,NA,TRBV7-9,few,TRBJ2-1
TGCGCCAGCAGTGAGGGAAGAACCACAGATACGCAGTATTTT,CASSEGRTTDTQYF,NA,TRBV10-1,few,TRBJ2-3
TGTGCCAGCAGTTCGGGGACAGGGGGCCATAGCAATCAGCCCCAGCATTTT,CASSSGTGGHSNQPQHF,TRBD1,TRBV6-2/TRBV6-3,NA,TRBJ1-5
TGCGCCAGCAGCTCGAATCTCCCGACCGCGCCTGGTGAAAAACTGTTTTTT,CASSSNLPTAPGEKLFF,NA,TRBV5-1,NA,TRBJ1-4
TGTGCCAGTAGTGCCGACCCGGGATTGGGGAAGGAAAAACTGTTTTTT,CASSADPGLGKEKLFF,NA,TRBV19,NA,TRBJ1-4
TGTGCCAGCAGCCTCGGGACAGGGGCCCTGGAAGGGGAGCTGTTTTTT,CASSLGTGALEGELFF,TRBD1,TRBV7-3,many,TRBJ2-2
TGCGCCAGCAGTGAGCCAGGACAGGGGTACAATGAGCAGTTCTTC,CASSEPGQGYNEQFF,TRBD1,TRBV10-2,NA,TRBJ2-1
TGCGCCAGCAGCCAAGATCCCCCCAATGAGCAGTTCTTC,CASSQDPPNEQFF,NA,TRBV4-1,few,TRBJ2-1
TGTGCCATCATGGTTGGGGCCAACGTCCTGACTTTC,CAIMVGANVLTF,NA,TRBV10-3,NA,TRBJ2-6
TGCGCCAGCAGCACGGGACAGTTCCAAGAGACCCAGTACTTC,CASSTGQFQETQYF,TRBD1,TRBV5-1,NA,TRBJ2-5
TGTGCCAGCAGTCTGGACAAGAGGGGGCAGTTCTTC,CASSLDKRGQFF,NA,TRBV6-2/TRBV6-3,NA,TRBJ2-1
TGTGCCAGCAGCAAGACGGGACAGGGACAACAGAACACCGGGGAGCTGTTTTTT,CASSKTGQGQQNTGELFF,TRBD1,TRBV3-1,NA,TRBJ2-2
TGTGCCAGCAGTCTAGCTTCAGGGCTCCTCTACTATGGCTACACCTTC,CASSLASGLLYYGYTF,NA,TRBV6-5,few,TRBJ1-2
TGTGCCAGCAGCGCACAGGGAGGGAACACTGAAGCTTTCTTT,CASSAQGGNTEAFF,NA,TRBV9,few,TRBJ1-1
TGTGCCACCAGCACCCGGGCCGGTGGCGGGGAGACCCAGTACTTC,CATSTRAGGGETQYF,NA,TRBV15,NA,TRBJ2-5
TGTGCCAGCAGCCCTTCGGAAAAACTGTTTTTT,CASSPSEKLFF,NA,TRBV7-9,many,TRBJ1-4
TGTGCCAGCAGAACCCGGGACAGGGAATTGGACCCTACTACGCAGTTCTTC,CASRTRDRELDPTTQFF,TRBD1,TRBV7-9,NA,TRBJ2-1
TGTGCCCCCGGTACAGGGCCTTTTTCTCCACCTTCCTACGAGCAGTACTTC,CAPGTGPFSPPSYEQYF,NA,TRBV2,NA,TRBJ2-7
TGTGCCAGCAGCCCTACCGGGGGGAACACTGAAGCTTTCTTT,CASSPTGGNTEAFF,NA,TRBV12-3/TRBV12-4,many,TRBJ1-1
TGTGCCAGCAGCGAAGCCCCCGGACATCGGATGAACACTGAAGCTTTCTTT,CASSEAPGHRMNTEAFF,NA,TRBV7-8,many,TRBJ1-1